The entry below describes one T cell receptor beta chain. Its antigen is not known. The run depth of the assay was deep. The material for each subset, its genomic DNA, was split evenly across several immunoSEQ plates. Using immunoSEQ multiplex PCR, the repertoire was profiled, and TCRdb retains in-frame clones only, with some absent. Seen here are approximately 2,000,000 clones, around 92% observed once, and the top ten hold approximately 0.41%. Each of the donors was a healthy adult who was HIV-negative and had not had a recent acute infection or vaccination. This record comes from a study of shared clonotypes between healthy human individuals. General study findings and limits: Naive CD4 clonotypes were shared across several donors at 4.5% to 6.5%.

V was clipped by 4 bases and J by 7 bases, with 18 bases between them. The CDR3 extends over 15 amino acids. Per the germline V gene, CDR1 is SGDLS and CDR2 is YYNGEE. The V and J genes are TRBV9 and TRBJ1-5, with a tentative D call TRBD1 (5 bases). Sequencing input: naive CD4+ T cells from PBMCs. Noted subset: CD45RA+ positively selected. The source of this sequence is a young man in good health. Some clones in this sample may be carry-over from other donors' samples. This CDR3 reads CASSRGGPEGQPQHF. The CDR3 DNA sequence: TGTGCCAGCAGCAGGGGAGGGCCCGAGGGGCAGCCCCAGCATTTT.